Presented here are 16 T cell receptor beta chains from one specimen sequenced in a study of identical twins. Each CDR3 protein is one row after TCRdb ran MiXCR on the 5' RACE reads. Among about 200,000 distinct CDR3 sequences listed, roughly a tenth were seen once. The sequenced sample was memory T cells sorted from blood. The receptors were gathered from a man aged 50 to 60 in good health.

This clonotype was detected many times. This chain joins TRBV5-1 and TRBJ2-3; D may be TRBD1 or TRBD2 (5 bases each). The germline V gene has CDR1 SGHRS and CDR2 YFSETQ. V lost 0 bases to trimming and J lost 2 bases, with 10 bases between them. This CDR3 contains 15 residues. CDR3 residues: CASSLAGAPTDTQYF. The CDR3 nucleotides are TGCGCCAGCAGCTTGGCCGGGGCCCCCACAGATACGCAGTATTTT.

V gene TRBV5-6 combines with J gene TRBJ2-7; D might be TRBD1 or TRBD2, each matching 6 bases. Trimming left V 4 bases short and J 5 bases short, with 22 bases between. The CDR3 totals 16 residues. Germline assignment: CDR1 SGHDT and CDR2 YYEEEE. CDR3 sequence (DNA): TGTGCCAGCAGCCCCTCCTTTTGGGGGGCCCTAGACGAGCAGTACTTC. Amino acid sequence: CASSPSFWGALDEQYF.

This clonotype has only a few counts. The chain combines TRBV4-2 with TRBJ2-7, with D maybe TRBD1 (6 bases). Germline V gives CDR1 LGHNA, CDR2 YNFKEQ. V was shortened by 2 bases and J by 5 bases, with 16 bases between the two germline ends. The CDR3 extends over 15 amino acids. The CDR3 bases are TGTGCCAGCAGCCAAACATTGAACAGGGACCACGAGCAGTACTTC. It translates to CASSQTLNRDHEQYF.

This clonotype has a count of ten or more. V usage is TRBV5-1 and J usage is TRBJ2-1; D is unresolved. This CDR3 region has 13 residues. Germline values: CDR1 SGHRS, CDR2 YFSETQ. Trimming removed 2 bases from V and 8 bases from J, with 11 bases in between. CDR3 DNA sequence: TGCGCCAGCAGCTTAGGTTCCCTCGATGAGCAGTTCTTC. It codes for CASSLGSLDEQFF.

In this sample, this clonotype turned up many times. This chain links TRBV5-1 with TRBJ2-2, with D unresolved. Germline CDR1 and CDR2: SGHRS and YFSETQ. The CDR3 has 16 amino acids. V shed 0 bases and J shed 1 base, with 10 bases lying between them. CDR3 bases: TGCGCCAGCAGCTTGGGAGCCAGGTTGAACACCGGGGAGCTGTTTTTT. It yields the protein CASSLGARLNTGELFF.

The chain couples TRBV7-9 to TRBJ2-5, with a possible D match to TRBD2 (6 bases). The CDR3 has 16 amino acids. V shed 3 bases and J shed 4 bases, with 18 bases lying between them. Germline V CDR1 and CDR2: SEHNR, FQNEAQ (reference sequence). The CDR3 nucleotides are TGTGCCAGCAGCTTTTCTCCGGGGGACGGTCGAGAGACCCAGTACTTC. Its protein product is CASSFSPGDGRETQYF.

This clonotype showed up many times. The CDR3 sequence: CSARTRLGAFF. CDR3 DNA sequence: TGCAGTGCTAGAACGAGGCTTGGTGCTTTCTTT. This chain uses TRBV20-1 with TRBJ1-1, with D hard to call. V was cut by 2 bases and J by 11 bases, with 12 bases left in between. This CDR3 has 11 amino acids. CDR1 DFQATT and CDR2 SNEGSKA come from the germline V gene (reference sequence).

This clonotype turned up a few times. This chain connects TRBV20-1 to TRBJ2-1; TRBD2 might be the D (5 bases). Deletions cut 5 bases from V and 0 bases from J, with 14 bases between. The V gene's germline CDR1 is DFQATT and CDR2 SNEGSKA (reference sequence). The CDR3 loop spans 15 amino acids. The CDR3: CSASDWSSSYNEQFF. Written as DNA, the CDR3 is TGCAGTGCTTCGGACTGGTCGAGCTCCTACAATGAGCAGTTCTTC.

Worth noting for this clonotype: This may be a read error, as it is one base from a much larger clone. The chain employs TRBV12-3 or TRBV12-4 and TRBJ2-2; no clear D gene. The CDR3 has 13 amino acids. Trimming removed 1 base at V and 7 bases at J, with 7 bases between. The CDR3 loop reads CASSLGYNGELFF. CDR3 DNA: TGTGCCAGCAGTTTAGGGTACAACGGGGAGCTGTTTTTT.

V and J are TRBV20-1 and TRBJ2-3; 12 bases agree with TRBD2. The CDR3 totals 15 residues. J gave up 4 bases and V 3 bases, and 5 bases lay outside the gene matches. Germline values: CDR1 DFQATT, CDR2 SNEGSKA (reference sequence). The CDR3 region is CSARWTSGVADTQYF. CDR3 bases: TGCAGTGCTAGGTGGACTAGCGGGGTGGCAGATACGCAGTATTTT.

The chain combines TRBV7-9 with TRBJ1-2, with D uncertain. The CDR3 spans 10 residues. The ends were cut back, 3 bases at V and 6 bases at J, with 2 bases in the middle. Germline assignment: CDR1 SEHNR and CDR2 FQNEAQ (reference sequence). CDR3 in DNA: TGTGCCAGCAGCTTGAATGGCTACACCTTC. Protein: CASSLNGYTF.

This clonotype was seen just once. The genes are TRBV20-1 and TRBJ2-7; perhaps TRBD2 as D (6 bases). CDR1 and CDR2 from the germline V gene are DFQATT and SNEGSKA (reference sequence). The CDR3 contains 14 residues. Trimming left V 1 base short and J 2 bases short, with 12 bases between. CDR3: CSARAWGRTYEQYF. The CDR3 DNA follows: TGCAGTGCTAGAGCATGGGGGAGGACCTACGAGCAGTACTTC.

This clonotype was picked up a small number of times. The chain employs TRBV2 and TRBJ1-6; no firm D call. V shed 4 bases and J shed 5 bases, with 6 bases lying between them. This CDR3 comprises 13 residues. Germline V gene lookup returns CDR1 SNHLY and CDR2 FYNNEI. CDR3 in amino acids: CASSVRDNSPLHF. In DNA, the CDR3 is TGTGCCAGCAGTGTGCGGGATAATTCACCCCTCCACTTT.

This clonotype was found many times. The chain employs TRBV27 and TRBJ1-6, with 7 nucleotides matching TRBD1. Germline V lookup: CDR1 MNHEY, CDR2 SMNVEV (reference sequence). V shed 6 bases, J shed 5 bases, and the junction held 10 bases outside the gene matches. This CDR3 comprises 16 residues. This CDR3 is CASRIQGFSHNSPLHF. CDR3 nucleotides: TGTGCCAGCAGGATACAGGGGTTTTCGCATAATTCACCCCTCCACTTT.

The V and J genes are TRBV7-2 and TRBJ2-2; TRBD1 agrees at 7 bases. Trimming removed 2 bases from V and 4 bases from J; junction bases left unmatched: 4. The CDR3 consists of 15 residues. Looked up from germline, CDR1 is SGHTA and CDR2 is FQGNSA. The CDR3 protein is CASSLQQGSTGELFF. DNA for the CDR3: TGTGCCAGCAGCTTACAACAGGGGAGCACCGGGGAGCTGTTTTTT.

This clonotype was counted many times. The chain employs TRBV3-1 and TRBJ1-6, with TRBD1 as a possible D gene (5 bases). Looked up from germline, CDR1 is LGHDT and CDR2 is YNNKEL (reference sequence). Trimming left V 4 bases short and J 8 bases short, with 18 bases between. This CDR3 spans 16 amino acids. The CDR3 spells CASSLRRAMGDSPLHF. The CDR3 coding sequence is TGTGCCAGCAGCCTCCGAAGGGCTATGGGGGATTCACCCCTCCACTTT.